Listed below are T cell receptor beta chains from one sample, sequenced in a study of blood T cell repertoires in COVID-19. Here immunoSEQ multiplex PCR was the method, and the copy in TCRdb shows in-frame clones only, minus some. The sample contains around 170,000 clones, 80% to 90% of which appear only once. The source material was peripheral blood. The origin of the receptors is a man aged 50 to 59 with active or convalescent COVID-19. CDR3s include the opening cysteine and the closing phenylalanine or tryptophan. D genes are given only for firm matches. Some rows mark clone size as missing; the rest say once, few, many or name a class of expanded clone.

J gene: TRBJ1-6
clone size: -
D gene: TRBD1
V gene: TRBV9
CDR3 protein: CASSPRSDRGYSPLHF
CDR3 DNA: TGTGCCAGCAGCCCACGGAGCGACAGGGGTTATTCACCCCTCCACTTT

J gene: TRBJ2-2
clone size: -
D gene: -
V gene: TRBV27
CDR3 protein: CASSPQGTGELFF
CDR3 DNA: TGTGCCAGCAGTCCGCAGGGGACCGGGGAGCTGTTTTTT

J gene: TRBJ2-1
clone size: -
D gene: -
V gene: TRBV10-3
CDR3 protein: CATGEGGNEQFF
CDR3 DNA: TGTGCGACTGGGGAAGGAGGTAATGAGCAGTTCTTC

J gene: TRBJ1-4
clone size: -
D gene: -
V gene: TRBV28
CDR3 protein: CASSLFALQATNEKLFF
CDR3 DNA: TGTGCCAGCAGTTTATTCGCTCTGCAGGCAACTAATGAAAAACTGTTTTTT

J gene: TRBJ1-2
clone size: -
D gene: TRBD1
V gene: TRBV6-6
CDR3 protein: CASSDRDRFYGYTF
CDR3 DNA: TGTGCCAGCAGTGACCGGGACAGGTTTTATGGCTACACCTTC

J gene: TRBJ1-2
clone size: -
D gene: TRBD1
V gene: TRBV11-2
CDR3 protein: CASSLGGQNYGYTF
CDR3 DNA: TGTGCCAGCAGCTTAGGGGGACAGAACTATGGCTACACCTTC

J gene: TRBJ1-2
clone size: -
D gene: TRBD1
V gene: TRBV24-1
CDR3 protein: CATSDSARQGLDGYTF
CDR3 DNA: TGTGCCACCAGTGATTCCGCCAGACAGGGTCTCGATGGCTACACCTTC

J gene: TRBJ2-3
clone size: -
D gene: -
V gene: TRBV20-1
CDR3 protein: CSASDGLVSTDTQYF
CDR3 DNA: TGCAGTGCTAGTGACGGGTTGGTTAGCACAGATACGCAGTATTTT

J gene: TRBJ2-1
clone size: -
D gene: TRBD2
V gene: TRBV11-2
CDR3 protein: CASSPSTSGGSYNEQFF
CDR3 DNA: TGTGCCAGCAGCCCCTCGACTAGCGGGGGGTCCTACAATGAGCAGTTCTTC

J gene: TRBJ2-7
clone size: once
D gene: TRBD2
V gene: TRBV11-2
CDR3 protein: CASSLGGRTYEQYF
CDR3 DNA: TGTGCCAGCAGCTTGGGCGGGAGGACCTACGAGCAGTACTTC

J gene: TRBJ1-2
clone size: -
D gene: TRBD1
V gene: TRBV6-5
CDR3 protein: CASSYSGQGSHGYTF
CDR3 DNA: TGTGCCAGCAGTTACTCGGGACAGGGGTCTCACGGCTACACCTTC

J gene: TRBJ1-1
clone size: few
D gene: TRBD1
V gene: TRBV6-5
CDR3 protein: CASSSETGGNTEAFF
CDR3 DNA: TGTGCCAGCAGTTCGGAGACAGGGGGGAACACTGAAGCTTTCTTT

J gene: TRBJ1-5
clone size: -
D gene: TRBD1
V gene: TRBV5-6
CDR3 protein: CASSRTGRDQPQHF
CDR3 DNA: TGTGCCAGCAGCCGGACAGGTAGGGATCAGCCCCAGCATTTT

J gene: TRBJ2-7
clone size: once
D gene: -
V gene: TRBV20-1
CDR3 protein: CSASDNGGATYEQYF
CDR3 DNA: TGCAGTGCTAGTGATAACGGCGGGGCGACCTACGAGCAGTACTTC

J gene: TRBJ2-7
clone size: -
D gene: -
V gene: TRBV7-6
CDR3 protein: CASSHSQGPSTEQYF
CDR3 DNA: TGTGCCAGCAGCCATAGTCAGGGGCCCTCCACGGAGCAGTACTTC

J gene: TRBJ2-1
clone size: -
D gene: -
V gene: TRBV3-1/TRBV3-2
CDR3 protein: CATTPIPLSYNEQFF
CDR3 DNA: TGTGCCACCACGCCTATACCACTCTCCTACAATGAGCAGTTCTTC

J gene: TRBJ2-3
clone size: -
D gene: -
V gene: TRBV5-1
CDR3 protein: CASSLGQGPSDTQYF
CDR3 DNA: TGCGCCAGCAGCTTGGGTCAGGGGCCCTCAGATACGCAGTATTTT

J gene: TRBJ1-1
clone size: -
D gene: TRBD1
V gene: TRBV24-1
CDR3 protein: CATRGEGGMRNTEAFF
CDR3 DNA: TGTGCCACCAGAGGCGAAGGGGGCATGAGAAACACTGAAGCTTTCTTT

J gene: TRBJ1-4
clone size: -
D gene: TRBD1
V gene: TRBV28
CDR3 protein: CASSWDREEKLFF
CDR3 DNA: TGTGCCAGCAGTTGGGACAGGGAGGAAAAACTGTTTTTT

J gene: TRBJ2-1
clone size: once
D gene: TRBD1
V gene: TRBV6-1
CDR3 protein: CASSENPPLGTDYNEQFF
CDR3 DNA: TGTGCCAGCAGTGAAAATCCTCCTTTGGGGACAGATTACAATGAGCAGTTCTTC

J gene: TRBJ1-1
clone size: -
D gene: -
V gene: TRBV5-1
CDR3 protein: CASSPQGLGTEAFF
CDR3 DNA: TGCGCCAGCAGCCCCCAGGGGCTGGGGACTGAAGCTTTCTTT

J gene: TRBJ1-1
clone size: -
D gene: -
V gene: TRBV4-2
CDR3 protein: CASSQDLLGSYEAFF
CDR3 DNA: TGTGCCAGCAGCCAAGATCTGCTGGGCTCTTATGAAGCTTTCTTT

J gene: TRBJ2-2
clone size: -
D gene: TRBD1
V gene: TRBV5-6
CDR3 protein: CASSYFSGTGNTGELFF
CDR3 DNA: TGTGCCAGCAGCTATTTTTCCGGGACAGGGAACACCGGGGAGCTGTTTTTT

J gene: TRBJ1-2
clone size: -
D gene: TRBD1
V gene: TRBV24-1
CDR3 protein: CATSDSSGGRYGYTF
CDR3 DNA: TGTGCCACCAGTGATTCATCAGGGGGCCGGTATGGCTACACCTTC

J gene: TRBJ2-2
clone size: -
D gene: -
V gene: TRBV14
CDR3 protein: CASSQVSGVGELFF
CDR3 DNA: TGTGCCAGCAGCCAAGTGTCGGGGGTCGGGGAGCTGTTTTTT

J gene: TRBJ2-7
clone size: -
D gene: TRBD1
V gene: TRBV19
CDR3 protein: CASSNMWTGGLGPYEQYF
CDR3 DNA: TGTGCCAGTAGTAATATGTGGACAGGGGGCCTGGGCCCCTACGAGCAGTACTTC

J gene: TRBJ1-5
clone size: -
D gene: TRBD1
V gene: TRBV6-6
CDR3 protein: CASSPTFGTGGDSNQPQHF
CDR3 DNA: TGTGCCAGCAGTCCGACCTTCGGCACAGGGGGCGATAGCAATCAGCCCCAGCATTTT

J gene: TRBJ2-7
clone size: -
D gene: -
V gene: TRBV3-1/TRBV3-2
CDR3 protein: CASSPRTNYEQYF
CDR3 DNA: TGTGCCAGCAGCCCTAGGACTAACTACGAGCAGTACTTC

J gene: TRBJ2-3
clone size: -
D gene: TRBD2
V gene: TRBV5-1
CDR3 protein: CASSLLAVGTDTQYF
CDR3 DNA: TGCGCCAGCAGCTTACTAGCGGTTGGCACAGATACGCAGTATTTT

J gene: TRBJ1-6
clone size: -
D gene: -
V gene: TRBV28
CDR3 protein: CASSDRSSPLHF
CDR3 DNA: TGTGCCAGCAGTGACAGAAGTTCACCCCTCCACTTT

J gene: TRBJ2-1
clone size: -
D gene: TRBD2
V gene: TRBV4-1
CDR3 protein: CASSQDGGGGRVSYNEQFF
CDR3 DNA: TGCGCCAGCAGCCAAGATGGGGGCGGCGGGAGGGTGTCCTACAATGAGCAGTTCTTC

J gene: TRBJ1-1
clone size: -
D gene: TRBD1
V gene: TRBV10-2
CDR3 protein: CASSDRTGGRTEAFF
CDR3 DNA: TGCGCCAGCAGTGACAGAACAGGGGGGCGAACTGAAGCTTTCTTT

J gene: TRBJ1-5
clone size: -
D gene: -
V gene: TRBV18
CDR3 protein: CASSLSKGNQPQHF
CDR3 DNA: TGTGCCAGCTCACTCTCTAAAGGCAATCAGCCCCAGCATTTT

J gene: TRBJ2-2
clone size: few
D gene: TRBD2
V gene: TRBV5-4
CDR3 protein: CASNPGLAADTGELFF
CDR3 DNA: TGTGCCAGCAACCCGGGACTAGCGGCGGACACCGGGGAGCTGTTTTTT

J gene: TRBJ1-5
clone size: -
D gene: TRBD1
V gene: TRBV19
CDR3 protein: CASEEDALGQGSITGNQPQHF
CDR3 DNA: TGTGCCAGTGAGGAGGATGCTTTGGGACAGGGCTCTATTACGGGCAATCAGCCCCAGCATTTT

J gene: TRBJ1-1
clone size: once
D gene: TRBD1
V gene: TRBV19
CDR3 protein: CASSRGQEITEAFF
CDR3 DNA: TGTGCCAGTAGCCGGGGACAGGAAATCACTGAAGCTTTCTTT

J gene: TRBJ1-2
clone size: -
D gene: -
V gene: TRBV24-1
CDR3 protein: CATSGGTFGYTF
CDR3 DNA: TGTGCCACCAGTGGTGGGACATTTGGCTACACCTTC

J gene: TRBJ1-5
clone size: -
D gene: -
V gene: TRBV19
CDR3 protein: CASANRLTGNSNQPQHF
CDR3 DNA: TGTGCCAGCGCCAACAGATTAACAGGGAATAGCAATCAGCCCCAGCATTTT

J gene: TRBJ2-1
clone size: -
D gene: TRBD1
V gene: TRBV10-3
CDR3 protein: CAISELDRGPYNEQFF
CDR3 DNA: TGTGCCATCAGTGAGTTGGACAGGGGGCCCTACAATGAGCAGTTCTTC

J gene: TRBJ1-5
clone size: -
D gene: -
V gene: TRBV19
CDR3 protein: CASSSGRGGNQPQHF
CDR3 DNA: TGTGCCAGTAGCAGCGGGAGGGGGGGCAATCAGCCCCAGCATTTT

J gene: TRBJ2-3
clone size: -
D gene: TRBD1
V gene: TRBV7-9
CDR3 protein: CASSRRDRDLSAQYF
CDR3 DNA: TGTGCCAGCAGCAGACGGGACAGGGATTTATCAGCGCAGTATTTT

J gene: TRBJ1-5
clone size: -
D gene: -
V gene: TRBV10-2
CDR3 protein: CASSDLDQPQHF
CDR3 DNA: TGCGCCAGCAGTGATCTCGATCAGCCCCAGCATTTT

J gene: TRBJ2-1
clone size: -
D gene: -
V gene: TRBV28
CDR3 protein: CASREGSSYNEQFF
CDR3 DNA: TGTGCCAGCAGGGAGGGGAGCTCCTACAATGAGCAGTTCTTC

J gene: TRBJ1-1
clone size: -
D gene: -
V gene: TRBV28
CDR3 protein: CASSLLTPRDTEAFF
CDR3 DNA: TGTGCCAGCAGTTTGTTGACTCCCCGGGACACTGAAGCTTTCTTT

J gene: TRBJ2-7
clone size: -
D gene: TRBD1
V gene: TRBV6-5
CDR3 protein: CASSKPGGFSEQYF
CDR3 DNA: TGTGCCAGCAGTAAACCAGGGGGCTTTAGCGAGCAGTACTTC

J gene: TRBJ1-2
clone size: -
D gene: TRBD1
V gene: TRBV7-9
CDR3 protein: CASSPRDRAYGYTF
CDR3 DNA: TGTGCCAGCAGCCCCCGGGACAGGGCCTATGGCTACACCTTC

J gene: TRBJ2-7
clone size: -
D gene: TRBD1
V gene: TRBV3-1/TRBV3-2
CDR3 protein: CASSHYRDRGNEQYF
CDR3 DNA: TGTGCCAGCAGCCATTACCGGGACAGGGGGAACGAGCAGTACTTC

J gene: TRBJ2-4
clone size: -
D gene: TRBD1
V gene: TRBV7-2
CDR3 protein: CASSLPRQGVAKNIQYF
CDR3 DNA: TGTGCCAGCAGCTTACCCCGACAGGGGGTGGCCAAAAACATTCAGTACTTC

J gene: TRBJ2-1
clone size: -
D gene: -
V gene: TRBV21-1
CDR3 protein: CANQGQMGNEQFF
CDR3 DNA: TGTGCCAACCAGGGACAGATGGGCAATGAGCAGTTCTTC

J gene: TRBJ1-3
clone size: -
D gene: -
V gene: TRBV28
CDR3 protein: CASSLRGATGNTIYF
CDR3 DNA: TGTGCCAGCAGTTTGCGGGGGGCTACTGGAAACACCATATATTTT

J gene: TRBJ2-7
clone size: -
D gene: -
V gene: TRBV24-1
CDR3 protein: CATSDPVRAPPHEQYF
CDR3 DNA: TGTGCCACCAGTGATCCGGTGCGGGCCCCTCCCCACGAGCAGTACTTC

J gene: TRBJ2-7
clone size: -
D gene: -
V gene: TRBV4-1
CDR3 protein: CASSQNRGGMTYEQYF
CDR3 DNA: TGCGCCAGCAGCCAAAACCGAGGGGGTATGACCTACGAGCAGTACTTC

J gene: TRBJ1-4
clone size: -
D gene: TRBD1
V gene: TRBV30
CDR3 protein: CAWQGARNEKLFF
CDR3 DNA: TGTGCCTGGCAGGGGGCACGGAATGAAAAACTGTTTTTT

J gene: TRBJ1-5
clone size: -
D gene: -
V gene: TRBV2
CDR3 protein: CASSGGDQPQHF
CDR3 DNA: TGTGCCAGCAGTGGGGGGGATCAGCCCCAGCATTTT

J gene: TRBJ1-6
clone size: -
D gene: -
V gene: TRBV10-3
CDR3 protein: CAISASSYNSPLHF
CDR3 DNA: TGTGCCATCTCAGCGAGCTCCTATAATTCACCCCTCCACTTT

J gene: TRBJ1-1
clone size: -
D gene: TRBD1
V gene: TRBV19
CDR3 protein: CASRPILRGFAEAFF
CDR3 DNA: TGTGCCAGTAGACCAATCCTCAGGGGGTTCGCTGAAGCTTTCTTT